The 21 T cell receptor beta chains presented below share a single source sample, sequenced in a study of shared clonotypes between healthy human individuals. Naive CD8 cells lacked CD45RO, underwent positive selection for CCR7 and left out terminally differentiated effector memory CD45RA+ cells. Clones were sequenced by immunoSEQ multiplex PCR, and TCRdb holds only the in-frame ones, with some missing. The repertoire includes about 2 million clones, over 85% of them detected once, and about 1.1% sits in the top ten. The sample was naive CD8+ T cells sorted from blood. Receptors originate from a man aged 18 to 30 in good health.

In its sample, this clone was seen once. The chain employs TRBV18 and TRBJ1-5; possible D gene TRBD1, 5 bases. Germline lookup yields CDR1 KGHSH and CDR2 LQKENI. The CDR3 has 15 residues. With 4 bases removed from V and 8 bases from J, the gap between germline ends came to 18 bases. CDR3 in DNA: TGTGCCAGCTCACTTAGCCAGGGTTTAATCAAGCCCCAGCATTTT. Its translation: CASSLSQGLIKPQHF.

The gene calls are TRBV9 and TRBJ2-5, with D possibly being TRBD1 (6 bases). The V end lost 3 bases, the J end lost 2 bases, and 11 bases lay between the germline ends. CDR1 is SGDLS and CDR2 is YYNGEE in the germline V gene. This CDR3 is built from 14 residues. The CDR3 DNA follows: TGTGCCAGCAGCGAGGGGGAAGGTCAAGAGACCCAGTACTTC. This translates into CASSEGEGQETQYF.

The genes are TRBV6-1 and TRBJ1-3; D unclear. From germline, CDR1 is MNHNS and CDR2 SASEGT. Trimming left V 2 bases short and J 0 bases short, with 11 bases between. This CDR3 is 16 amino acids long. The CDR3 region is CASSESSASSGNTIYF. CDR3 nucleotide sequence: TGTGCCAGCAGTGAAAGCTCAGCGAGCTCTGGAAACACCATATATTTT.

The chain is built from TRBV2 and TRBJ1-4; D not resolved. V lost 7 bases and J lost 0, with 12 bases in between. The CDR3 contains 15 residues. The germline gives CDR1 SNHLY, CDR2 FYNNEI. The CDR3 loop reads CASKGGKATNEKLFF. For the CDR3, the DNA is TGTGCCAGCAAAGGAGGGAAAGCAACTAATGAAAAACTGTTTTTT.

This rearrangement joins TRBV9 to TRBJ2-1; perhaps D is TRBD1 or TRBD2 (6 bases each). V lost 0 bases, J lost 6 bases, and 13 bases lay in between. CDR3 length: 15 amino acids. Germline CDR1 SGDLS, CDR2 YYNGEE. CDR3 in DNA: TGTGCCAGCAGCGTAGGGGGGGCCCCTGGCAATGAGCAGTTCTTC. It translates to CASSVGGAPGNEQFF.

The rearrangement uses TRBV7-2 and TRBJ2-3; unclear D gene. CDR1 and CDR2 from the germline V gene are SGHTA and FQGNSA. V was cut by 1 base and J by 0 bases, with 11 bases left in between. The CDR3 runs to 16 residues. The CDR3 bases are TGTGCCAGCAGCTTAGGAGTTTCTTCTAGCACAGATACGCAGTATTTT. Protein sequence: CASSLGVSSSTDTQYF.

V gene TRBV10-3 combines with J gene TRBJ2-3; D not resolved. V was pared by 3 bases and J by 2 bases, with 12 bases between. The CDR3 covers 15 residues. Per the germline V gene, CDR1 is ENHRY and CDR2 is SYGVKD. The CDR3 spells CAISDDGTDTDTQYF. As DNA, the CDR3 is TGTGCCATCAGTGATGACGGCACCGACACAGATACGCAGTATTTT.

The rearrangement uses TRBV15 and TRBJ2-5; the D gene is possibly TRBD1 (7 bases). The germline V gene has CDR1 LNHNV and CDR2 YYDKDF (reference sequence). This CDR3 spans 14 amino acids. The V end lost 1 base, the J end lost 5 bases, and 11 bases lay between the germline ends. Here the CDR3 reads CATSRGPGGETQYF. The DNA of the CDR3 is TGTGCCACCAGCAGAGGTCCAGGGGGGGAGACCCAGTACTTC.

This chain uses TRBV7-8 with TRBJ2-3; no clear D gene. Trimming stripped 6 bases from V and 2 bases from J, with 9 bases between. Germline CDR1 and CDR2: SGHVS and FQNEAQ. This CDR3 is built from 13 residues. This CDR3 reads CASRPRTTDTQYF. In nucleotides, the CDR3 is TGTGCCAGCAGACCGCGTACCACAGATACGCAGTATTTT.

This clone was counted once. J is TRBJ1-2 and V is TRBV6-4; the match to TRBD1 covers 7 bases. This CDR3 has 12 residues. Per germline, CDR1 MRHNA and CDR2 SNTAGT. V lost 6 bases, J lost 4 bases, and 2 bases stayed unmatched. The CDR3 nucleotides read TGTGCCAGCAGGACAGGGTCCTATGGCTACACCTTC. It yields the protein CASRTGSYGYTF.

Regarding this clone: Other DNA sequences in the sample encode the same CDR3. This chain uses TRBV27 with TRBJ1-1; the D gene is possibly TRBD1 (5 bases). Germline CDR1 reads MNHEY; CDR2 reads SMNVEV (reference sequence). V was trimmed by 6 bases and J by 3 bases, leaving 14 bases between them. This CDR3 comprises 14 residues. Written as DNA, the CDR3 is TGTGCCAGCAGGACCCTGGGGGGGGACACTGAAGCTTTCTTT. It codes for CASRTLGGDTEAFF.

The V gene is TRBV7-9, the J gene TRBJ2-7, with a weak D call TRBD1 (6 bases). The V and J ends lost 4 bases and 0 bases respectively, with 10 bases between them. The germline V gene has CDR1 SEHNR and CDR2 FQNEAQ (reference sequence). There are 14 residues in the CDR3. The chain's CDR3 is CASSSWDISYEQYF. The CDR3 DNA follows: TGTGCCAGCAGCTCGTGGGACATCTCCTACGAGCAGTACTTC.

The CDR3 sequence is CASSPPSNSEIDQPQHF. CDR3 DNA sequence: TGTGCCAGCTCACCACCTTCGAACAGTGAGATCGATCAGCCCCAGCATTTT. This rearrangement joins TRBV18 to TRBJ1-5, with D unclear. V shed 0 bases and J shed 5 bases, with 17 bases lying between them. Germline V gives CDR1 KGHSH, CDR2 LQKENI. The CDR3 spans 17 residues.

On this clone itself: Other DNA sequences in the same sample also yield this CDR3. This chain joins TRBV28 and TRBJ2-5, with D possibly being TRBD1 or TRBD2 (5 bases each). CDR1 is MDHEN, CDR2 SYDVKM, per germline. Trimming shortened V by 2 bases and J by 1 base, and 8 bases separated the two germline ends. The CDR3 totals 14 residues. The CDR3 protein is CASSLTGLQETQYF. Written as DNA, the CDR3 is TGTGCCAGCAGTTTAACGGGGCTCCAAGAGACCCAGTACTTC.

This clone has a single count. The CDR3 nucleotides are TGTGCCAGCAGCTCCGAGAGGGGCGAGCAGTACTTC. It yields the protein CASSSERGEQYF. This chain joins TRBV13 and TRBJ2-7; D might be TRBD1 or TRBD2, each matching 5 bases. Germline assignment: CDR1 PRHDT and CDR2 FYEKMQ (reference sequence). Trimming took off 4 bases at V and 6 bases at J, with 10 bases between the two ends. CDR3 size: 12 residues.

In the case of this clone: Different DNA sequences within this sample yield the same CDR3. This sequence joins TRBV9 and TRBJ2-3; possible D gene TRBD2, 6 bases. The V end lost 3 bases, the J end lost 5 bases, and 7 bases lay between the germline ends. Germline V gives CDR1 SGDLS, CDR2 YYNGEE. CDR3 size: 12 residues. The CDR3 loop is CASSGGEDTQYF. The DNA for the CDR3 is TGTGCCAGCAGCGGGGGGGAAGATACGCAGTATTTT.

The chain has TRBV27 and TRBJ2-1, with a possible D match to TRBD1 (5 bases). V lost 3 bases and J 0 bases, leaving 9 bases between the germline ends. Germline V gene sequence: CDR1 MNHEY, CDR2 SMNVEV (reference sequence). There are 15 residues in the CDR3. The CDR3 region has the DNA TGTGCCAGCAGTTTGTTCAGGGCCTCCTACAATGAGCAGTTCTTC. This encodes CASSLFRASYNEQFF.

This clone was detected once. This chain uses TRBV29-1 with TRBJ1-6; 9 nucleotides align to TRBD1. CDR3 size: 14 residues. V lost 6 bases, J lost 9 bases, and 9 bases stayed unmatched. The germline V gene has CDR1 SQVTM and CDR2 ANQGSEA. CDR3 coding DNA: TGCAGCGTCTTCTGGACAGGGGTGAGTTCACCCCTCCACTTT. Its protein product is CSVFWTGVSSPLHF.

In this sample, this clone turned up once. The CDR3 is CASTDMVLDTEAFF. The DNA for the CDR3 is TGTGCCAGCACCGACATGGTTTTGGACACTGAAGCTTTCTTT. The chain has TRBV11-2 and TRBJ1-1; D not certain. From germline, CDR1 is SGHAT and CDR2 FQNNGV. V lost 7 bases, J lost 3 bases, and 15 bases lay in between. The CDR3 is 14 amino acids.

With respect to this clone: The identical CDR3 is also encoded by other nucleotide sequences in the sample. This chain uses TRBV5-8 with TRBJ2-7; the match to TRBD1 covers 9 bases. The CDR3 runs 14 residues. Germline trimming cut 0 bases from V and 4 bases from J; bases unmatched to any gene: 2. Germline values: CDR1 SGHTS, CDR2 YDEGEE. The CDR3: CASSLAGQGYEQYF. In DNA, the CDR3 is TGTGCCAGCAGCTTGGCCGGACAGGGGTACGAGCAGTACTTC. The full variable domain, with the rest looked up from reference TRBV5-8 and TRBJ2-7, is EAGVTQSPTHLIKTRGQQATLRCSPISGHTSVYWYQQALGLGLQFLLWYDEGEERNRGNFPPRFSGRQFPNYSSELNVNALELEDSALYLCASSLAGQGYEQYFGPGTRLTVT.

Concerning this clone: Other DNA sequences in the sample encode the same CDR3. This sequence joins TRBV27 and TRBJ2-7, with TRBD2 matching over 10 bases. Unmatched junction bases numbered 3, after V lost 0 bases and J lost 4 bases. The germline gives CDR1 MNHEY, CDR2 SMNVEV (reference sequence). CDR3 length: 15 residues. The CDR3 DNA is TGTGCCAGCAGTTTATCGGCTAGCGGGAGTTACGAGCAGTACTTC. It is translated as CASSLSASGSYEQYF.